These 18 T cell receptor beta chains share one sample of origin, sequenced in a study of regulatory T cells in long-lasting Graves disease. Building of the TCR beta libraries involved iRepertoire HTBI primers and Arm-PCR of CDR3 regions. TCRdb recomputed calls from the multiplex PCR reads with MiXCR, one row per CDR3 protein. The table shows about 540,000 distinct CDR3 sequences, with around an eighth occurring only once. Time point indicated: newly diagnosed GD, antithyroid drugs for less than 3 months. TCR sequences were obtained from RNA taken from PBMCs. These data also formed part of another study, on T cells in Graves' hyperthyroidism and ophthalmopathy.

The input for sequencing was peripheral blood mononuclear cells (PBMCs), taken at new diagnosis, from a patient treated with antithyroid drugs. The receptors originated from a man aged 30-40 years with Graves disease.

The rearrangement links TRBV7-9 to TRBJ2-2; the D gene is possibly TRBD1 (6 bases). Germline-derived CDR1 and CDR2 are SEHNR and FQNEAQ (reference sequence). This CDR3 is built from 17 residues. The V end was cut by 0 bases, the J end by 2 bases, with 13 bases between. CDR3: CASSLAKGTSNTGELFF. In DNA, the CDR3 is TGTGCCAGCAGCTTAGCAAAGGGGACAAGTAACACCGGGGAGCTGTTTTTT.

This clonotype was detected ten times or more. The genes are TRBV5-1 and TRBJ1-3, with 7 bases matching TRBD1. V lost 2 bases and J lost 0; bases outside the gene matches: 2. The length of the CDR3 is 15 residues. The germline V gene has CDR1 SGHRS and CDR2 YFSETQ. The CDR3 reads CASSFQGDSGNTIYF. In DNA form, the CDR3 reads TGCGCCAGCAGCTTCCAGGGGGACTCTGGAAACACCATATATTTT. The full variable domain, rest sourced from reference TRBV5-1 and TRBJ1-3, is KAGVTQTPRYLIKTRGQQVTLSCSPISGHRSVSWYQQTPGQGLQFLFEYFSETQRNKGNFPGRFSGRQFSNSRSEMNVSTLELGDSALYLCASSFQGDSGNTIYFGEGSWLTVV.

The rearrangement uses TRBV5-1 and TRBJ2-5, with a tentative D call TRBD2 (7 bases). Germline V CDR1 and CDR2: SGHRS, YFSETQ. The CDR3 totals 16 residues. Trimming took 0 bases from V and 4 from J, leaving 16 bases between them. CDR3 in DNA: TGCGCCAGCAGCTTGGCCGCGGGGGCAAAGGGAGAGACCCAGTACTTC. Its protein product is CASSLAAGAKGETQYF.

At least ten counts were recorded for this clonotype. The V and J genes are TRBV5-4 and TRBJ1-4; D gene uncertain. The CDR3 runs to 13 residues. Germline values: CDR1 SGHNT, CDR2 YYREEE (reference sequence). V was trimmed by 0 bases and J by 4 bases, leaving 4 bases between them. This chain's CDR3 is CASSLEGNEKLFF. CDR3 in DNA: TGTGCCAGCAGCTTGGAGGGTAATGAAAAACTGTTTTTT.

This clonotype was observed at least ten times. One end of the junction fails to match germline, which may point to a read error. This sequence joins TRBV5-1 and TRBJ2-7; 7 bases line up with TRBD1. CDR3 length: 14 residues. CDR1 and CDR2 from the germline V gene are SGHRS and YFSETQ. The CDR3 here is CASSSPGQSYEQYF. The DNA of the CDR3 is TGTGCCAGCAGCTCTCCGGGACAGTCCTACGAGCAGTACTTC.

The table lists this clonotype with a few counts. J is TRBJ1-2 and V is TRBV7-9; 9 bases align to TRBD1. CDR3 size: 14 residues. Germline V gene sequence: CDR1 SEHNR, CDR2 FQNEAQ (reference sequence). V lost 3 bases to trimming and J lost 6 bases; unmatched junction nucleotides: 5. The CDR3 DNA reads as TGTGCCAGCAGCTTCCCTGGGACAGGGAATGGCTACACCTTC. Translating it yields CASSFPGTGNGYTF.

At least ten counts were recorded for this clonotype. The chain links TRBV27 to TRBJ2-1; 10 bases are a match to TRBD1. Germline CDR1 and CDR2: MNHEY and SMNVEV (reference sequence). After removal of 8 bases from V and 7 bases from J, the junction contained 14 bases not matched to a gene. The CDR3 has 16 amino acids. The CDR3 nucleotides read TGTGCCAGCCGGCCCCTCGGGACAGGGGAGGGGAATGAGCAGTTCTTC. It translates to CASRPLGTGEGNEQFF.

This clonotype was recorded at least ten times. V usage is TRBV12-3 or TRBV12-4 and J usage is TRBJ1-1, with D unclear. V was clipped by 6 bases and J by 11 bases, with 13 bases between them. This CDR3 comprises 11 residues. This CDR3 reads CASRTGPQAFF. The CDR3 DNA reads TGTGCCAGCAGAACCGGGCCTCAGGCTTTCTTT.

The chain is built from TRBV2 and TRBJ2-5, with a possible D match to TRBD1 (5 bases). The CDR3 runs to 14 residues. V dropped 3 bases and J dropped 5 bases, with 13 bases sitting between them. The germline V gene has CDR1 SNHLY and CDR2 FYNNEI. CDR3 amino acids: CASSDGQGGETQYF. Here the CDR3 DNA reads TGTGCCAGCAGTGATGGTCAGGGTGGTGAGACCCAGTACTTC.

This clonotype was detected many times. CDR3 sequence reads: CASSSHGTLGQNIQYF. Written as DNA, the CDR3 is TGTGCCAGTAGTAGCCACGGGACTCTCGGTCAAAACATTCAGTACTTC. The V gene is TRBV19, the J gene TRBJ2-4, with TRBD2 as a possible D gene (6 bases). Trimming shortened V by 4 bases and J by 5 bases, and 18 bases separated the two germline ends. Germline CDR1 LNHDA, CDR2 SQIVND (reference sequence). CDR3 size: 16 residues.

The V gene is TRBV24-1, the J gene TRBJ2-4; possible D gene TRBD1, 5 bases. Germline V gene lookup returns CDR1 KGHDR and CDR2 SFDVKD. V lost 3 bases to trimming and J lost 0 bases, with 5 bases between them. The CDR3 runs 14 residues. CDR3 protein: CATSDGAAKNIQYF. CDR3 coding DNA: TGTGCCACCAGTGATGGGGCAGCCAAAAACATTCAGTACTTC.

This clonotype was detected ten times or more. J is TRBJ2-7 and V is TRBV20-1, with D possibly TRBD2 on 6 matching bases. This CDR3 is built from 12 residues. Trimming cost V 2 bases and J 3 bases, with 8 bases left between them. CDR1 is DFQATT, CDR2 SNEGSKA, per germline (reference sequence). The CDR3, as DNA: TGCAGTGCTAGATTCGGGGGCTACGAGCAGTACTTC. Residues: CSARFGGYEQYF.

This clonotype was seen more than once but under ten times. The chain recombines TRBV5-5 with TRBJ2-1; the match to TRBD2 covers 14 bases. The J call is doubtful: the DNA matches TRBJ2-5 better. Looked up from germline, CDR1 is SGHKS and CDR2 is YYEKEE (reference sequence). The CDR3 is 19 amino acids. Here the CDR3 DNA reads TGTGCCAGCAGCGCGGGACTAGCGGGAGCCAGCGGGGTCCAAGAGACCCAGTACTTC. Encoded protein: CASSAGLAGASGVQETQYF.

This clonotype was found many times. DNA of the CDR3: TGTGCCAGTCGGGACAGACCCGCGGGAGAGCAGTACTTC. This encodes CASRDRPAGEQYF. The chain couples TRBV12-3 or TRBV12-4 to TRBJ2-7; tentative D call: TRBD1 (7 bases). The V gene lost 9 bases and the J gene lost 7 bases, with 19 bases spanning the gap. This CDR3 has 13 residues.

The sample holds many counts of this clonotype. The V call is TRBV10-1, the J call TRBJ1-2; D is ambiguous. The CDR3 totals 13 residues. Germline V gives CDR1 WNHNN, CDR2 SYGVQD (reference sequence). The ends were cut back, 3 bases at V and 4 bases at J, with 9 bases in the middle. The CDR3 DNA reads TGCGCCAGCAGTGATCAGGAGTCCTATGGCTACACCTTC. It encodes CASSDQESYGYTF.

This clonotype was seen at least ten times. The J gene is TRBJ1-2, the V gene TRBV15; D is unclear. The CDR3 extends over 17 amino acids. Germline V gene lookup returns CDR1 LNHNV and CDR2 YYDKDF (reference sequence). The V end lost 5 bases, the J end lost 0 bases, and 19 bases lay between the germline ends. The CDR3 region is CATSPRKSRTTNYGYTF. CDR3 sequence (DNA): TGTGCCACCAGCCCTCGGAAGAGCAGGACCACTAACTATGGCTACACCTTC. Full variable domain (missing parts from reference TRBV15 and TRBJ1-2): DAMVIQNPRYQVTQFGKPVTLSCSQTLNHNVMYWYQQKSSQAPKLLFHYYDKDFNNEADTPDNFQSRRPNTSFCFLDIRSPGLGDTAMYLCATSPRKSRTTNYGYTFGSGTRLTVV.

The table lists this clonotype with a few counts. The chain couples TRBV20-1 to TRBJ1-2; 11 bases are shared with TRBD1. V shed 1 base, J shed 4 bases, and the junction held 8 bases outside the gene matches. Looked up from germline, CDR1 is DFQATT and CDR2 is SNEGSKA (reference sequence). CDR3 length: 16 residues. CDR3 bases: TGCAGTGCTAGAGCACCCGGACAGGGGGCAATCTATGGCTACACCTTC. This encodes CSARAPGQGAIYGYTF.

This clonotype was seen repeatedly, ten times or more. The chain is built from TRBV28 and TRBJ2-1; either TRBD1 or TRBD2 may supply D (5 bases each). Deletions cut 3 bases from V and 9 bases from J, with 21 bases between. CDR1 is MDHEN and CDR2 is SYDVKM in the germline V gene. This CDR3 region has 16 residues. The CDR3 region is CASSFVLGPSGSEQFF. The CDR3 nucleotides read TGTGCCAGCAGTTTCGTTCTGGGGCCGTCGGGGAGTGAGCAGTTCTTC.